Each of the 20 T cell receptor beta chains below was sequenced from the same sample in a study of T cells in Graves' hyperthyroidism and ophthalmopathy. From RNA transcripts, TCR beta CDR3 regions were amplified. Initially, a first-round RT-PCR of the TCR CDR3 employed the HTBI primer set. Each CDR3 protein is one row after TCRdb ran MiXCR on the multiplex PCR reads. The sample has 400,000 to 550,000 distinct CDR3 sequences, around 24% seen once. Sequencing was done on a sample of blood. The receptors derive from a woman aged 30 to 39 with Graves' ophthalmopathy.

V gene TRBV2 combines with J gene TRBJ2-7, with TRBD2 matching 7 bases. This CDR3 has 15 residues. Looked up from germline, CDR1 is SNHLY and CDR2 is FYNNEI. Trimming removed 3 bases from V and 3 bases from J; junction bases left unmatched: 8. CDR3 protein: CASSEVGGPRYEQYF. In DNA, the CDR3 is TGTGCCAGCAGTGAGGTGGGAGGGCCTCGCTACGAGCAGTACTTC.

This clonotype was counted once. The chain is built from TRBV7-8 and TRBJ2-4; D remains ambiguous. This CDR3 region has 14 residues. V lost 5 bases, J lost 3 bases, and 11 bases lay in between. Germline V gives CDR1 SGHVS, CDR2 FQNEAQ. The CDR3 loop is CASSPLSDKNIQYF. CDR3 DNA: TGTGCCAGCAGCCCCCTCTCTGACAAAAACATTCAGTACTTC.

This chain links TRBV12-3 or TRBV12-4 with TRBJ2-7; D ambiguous. Trimming pared 1 base from V and 8 bases from J, leaving 12 bases between. CDR3 length: 13 residues. The CDR3 is CASSLEAPTQQYF. The DNA for the CDR3 is TGTGCCAGCAGTTTAGAGGCCCCTACGCAGCAGTACTTC.

The chain recombines TRBV29-1 with TRBJ1-1; D is possibly TRBD1 (5 bases). The CDR3 length is 15 residues. V was clipped by 6 bases and J by 3 bases, with 20 bases between them. Germline CDR1 and CDR2: SQVTM and ANQGSEA. CDR3 DNA sequence: TGCAGCGTACTAACACCGGGACCCAAGCACACTGAAGCTTTCTTT. It yields the protein CSVLTPGPKHTEAFF. Full variable domain (outside the CDR3, taken from reference TRBV29-1 and TRBJ1-1): SAVISQKPSRDICQRGTSLTIQCQVDSQVTMMFWYRQQPGQSLTLIATANQGSEATYESGFVIDKFPISRPNLTFSTLTVSNMSPEDSSIYLCSVLTPGPKHTEAFFGQGTRLTVV.

The V and J genes are TRBV9 and TRBJ2-7; D could derive from TRBD1 or TRBD2 (5 bases each). CDR3 size: 13 residues. Germline CDR1 is SGDLS and CDR2 is YYNGEE. V dropped 3 bases and J dropped 7 bases, with 14 bases sitting between them. In nucleotides, the CDR3 is TGTGCCAGCAGCGCGGACGGGGCTCGGGAGCAGTACTTC. Amino acid sequence: CASSADGAREQYF.

This clonotype was recorded many times. This sequence joins TRBV6-5 and TRBJ2-7, with D unclear. This CDR3 has 14 amino acids. CDR1 MNHEY and CDR2 SVGAGI come from the germline V gene. V gave up 0 bases and J gave up 0 bases, with 6 bases separating them. CDR3 DNA sequence: TGTGCCAGCAGTTACTCATCGACCTCCTACGAGCAGTACTTC. This translates into CASSYSSTSYEQYF.

The chain couples TRBV4-1 to TRBJ2-7, with TRBD1 matching 11 bases. V lost 4 bases, J lost 6 bases, and 8 bases stayed unmatched. This CDR3 contains 15 residues. Germline V gene lookup returns CDR1 MGHRA and CDR2 YSYEKL. The CDR3 sequence: CASSPMGQGVFEQYF. The CDR3 DNA follows: TGCGCCAGCAGCCCTATGGGACAGGGGGTATTCGAGCAGTACTTC.

The chain carries TRBV15 and TRBJ2-3; D gene unclear. The CDR3 runs 13 residues. V lost 5 bases and J 5 bases, leaving 11 bases between the germline ends. Per germline, CDR1 LNHNV and CDR2 YYDKDF (reference sequence). CDR3 region: CATSPRAVDTQYF. The CDR3 DNA is TGTGCCACCAGCCCCCGAGCAGTAGATACGCAGTATTTT.

The CDR3 DNA reads TGTGCCAGCGGGACAGGGTTATCCACTGAAGCTTTCTTT. It codes for CASGTGLSTEAFF. The chain carries TRBV2 and TRBJ1-1; TRBD1 matches 9 bases. CDR1 and CDR2 (germline): SNHLY, FYNNEI. The length of the CDR3 is 13 residues. V was pared by 8 bases and J by 4 bases, with 5 bases of the junction left unmatched.

This clonotype was counted only a few times. V gene TRBV6-1 combines with J gene TRBJ1-1; no definite D call. Germline lookup yields CDR1 MNHNS and CDR2 SASEGT. CDR3 length: 13 amino acids. The germline V and J ends were trimmed by 2 bases and 3 bases, with 7 bases remaining between them. This CDR3 is CASSESRDTEAFF. The CDR3 DNA reads as TGTGCCAGCAGTGAAAGTAGGGACACTGAAGCTTTCTTT.

A few counts support this clonotype. The chain employs TRBV10-3 and TRBJ2-5, with 7 bases that match TRBD2. From germline, CDR1 is ENHRY and CDR2 SYGVKD. Trimming at V came to 10 bases and at J to 4 bases, leaving 6 bases not matched to a gene. The CDR3 totals 12 residues. CDR3 loop: CATGEGRETQYF. CDR3 nucleotide sequence: TGTGCCACGGGGGAGGGAAGAGAGACCCAGTACTTC.

This clonotype was seen repeatedly, ten times or more. This chain uses TRBV6-1 with TRBJ1-5; no reliable D call. The length of the CDR3 is 12 residues. Germline V CDR1 and CDR2: MNHNS, SASEGT. V lost 1 base and J 5 bases, leaving 3 bases between the germline ends. CDR3 region: CASSEGDQPQHF. Written as DNA, the CDR3 is TGTGCCAGCAGTGAAGGGGATCAGCCCCAGCATTTT.

This clonotype was seen ten or more times. V and J are TRBV29-1 and TRBJ2-5, with 11 bases matching TRBD2. Per germline, CDR1 SQVTM and CDR2 ANQGSEA. The J segment lost 7 bases and the V segment lost 6 bases, leaving 13 bases of the junction unmatched. This CDR3 is 15 amino acids long. CDR3 in DNA: TGCAGCGTGGACCCCCTACTAGCGGGGGTAGGGACCCAGTACTTC. Translation: CSVDPLLAGVGTQYF.

This chain uses TRBV20-1 with TRBJ2-2, with TRBD2 matching over 7 bases. V dropped 6 bases and J dropped 2; count of bases not matched to a gene: 9. CDR1 is DFQATT and CDR2 is SNEGSKA in the germline V gene (reference sequence). This CDR3 has 15 residues. Here the CDR3 DNA reads TGCAGTGCCCCGGGCGGGAGAGTAAACACCGGGGAGCTGTTTTTT. Amino acids: CSAPGGRVNTGELFF.

This clonotype showed up just a few times. J is TRBJ1-6 and V is TRBV6-5; tentative D call: TRBD1 (6 bases). V lost 2 bases, J lost 4 bases, and 12 bases lay in between. CDR1 is MNHEY, CDR2 SVGAGI, per germline. The CDR3 contains 16 residues. The CDR3, as DNA: TGTGCCAGCAGTTACAGGGGGAAAGGGTATAATTCACCCCTCCACTTT. Amino acid sequence: CASSYRGKGYNSPLHF.

This clonotype was picked up many times. The rearrangement uses TRBV10-3 and TRBJ1-3; D is unresolved. The V end was cut by 7 bases, the J end by 4 bases, with 8 bases between. From germline, CDR1 is ENHRY and CDR2 SYGVKD. CDR3 length equals 12 residues. As DNA, the CDR3 is TGTGCCATCACTGGTGGGGGAAACACCATATATTTT. It specifies CAITGGGNTIYF.

This clonotype was counted a single time. The V gene is TRBV11-1, the J gene TRBJ2-5; tentative D call: TRBD2 (5 bases). The CDR3 runs 15 residues. V lost 5 bases to trimming and J lost 0 bases, with 13 bases between them. Germline CDR1 and CDR2: SGHAT and FQDESV (reference sequence). In DNA, the CDR3 is TGTGCCAGCAGCCGACGGACTGGCAACCAAGAGACCCAGTACTTC. This translates into CASSRRTGNQETQYF.

In this sample, this clonotype turned up a few times. The chain has TRBV19 and TRBJ2-7; D gene unclear. V was clipped by 0 bases and J by 4 bases, with 7 bases between them. The CDR3 has 13 residues. CDR1 and CDR2 (germline): LNHDA, SQIVND (reference sequence). The CDR3: CASSIEDTYEQYF. CDR3 sequence (DNA): TGTGCCAGTAGTATAGAAGACACTTACGAGCAGTACTTC.

This clonotype was recorded at least ten times. J is TRBJ1-5 and V is TRBV19; 8 bases are shared with TRBD1. The trim removed 3 bases at V and 6 bases at J, leaving 7 bases unmatched. Germline V gene lookup returns CDR1 LNHDA and CDR2 SQIVND (reference sequence). This CDR3 region has 15 residues. CDR3 loop: CASSMGQARGQPQHF. The CDR3 DNA follows: TGTGCCAGTAGTATGGGACAGGCGAGAGGTCAGCCCCAGCATTTT. Full variable domain (rest looked up from reference TRBV19 and TRBJ1-5): DGGITQSPKYLFRKEGQNVTLSCEQNLNHDAMYWYRQDPGQGLRLIYYSQIVNDFQKGDIAEGYSVSREKKESFPLTVTSAQKNPTAFYLCASSMGQARGQPQHFGDGTRLSIL.

This clonotype was found many times. The chain joins TRBV6-1 to TRBJ2-5; 11 bases map to TRBD2. This CDR3 is built from 15 residues. The germline gives CDR1 MNHNS, CDR2 SASEGT. V was clipped by 8 bases and J by 4 bases; unmatched bases: 9. The chain's CDR3 is CASDRLLAGVETQYF. As DNA, the CDR3 is TGTGCCAGCGACAGATTACTAGCGGGAGTAGAGACCCAGTACTTC.